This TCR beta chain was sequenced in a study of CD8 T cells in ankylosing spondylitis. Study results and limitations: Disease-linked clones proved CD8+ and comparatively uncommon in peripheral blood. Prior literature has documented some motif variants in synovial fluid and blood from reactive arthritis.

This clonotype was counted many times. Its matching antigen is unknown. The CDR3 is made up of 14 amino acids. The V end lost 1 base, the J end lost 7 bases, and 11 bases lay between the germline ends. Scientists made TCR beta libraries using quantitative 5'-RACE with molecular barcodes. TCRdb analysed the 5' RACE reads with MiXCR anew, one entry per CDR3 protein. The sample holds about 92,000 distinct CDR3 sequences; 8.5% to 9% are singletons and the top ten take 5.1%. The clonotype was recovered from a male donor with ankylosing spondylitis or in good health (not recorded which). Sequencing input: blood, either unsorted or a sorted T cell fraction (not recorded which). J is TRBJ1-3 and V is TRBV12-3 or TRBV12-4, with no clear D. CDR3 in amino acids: CASSLGAGRNTIYF. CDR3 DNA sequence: TGTGCCAGCAGTTTAGGAGCGGGTCGCAACACCATATATTTT.